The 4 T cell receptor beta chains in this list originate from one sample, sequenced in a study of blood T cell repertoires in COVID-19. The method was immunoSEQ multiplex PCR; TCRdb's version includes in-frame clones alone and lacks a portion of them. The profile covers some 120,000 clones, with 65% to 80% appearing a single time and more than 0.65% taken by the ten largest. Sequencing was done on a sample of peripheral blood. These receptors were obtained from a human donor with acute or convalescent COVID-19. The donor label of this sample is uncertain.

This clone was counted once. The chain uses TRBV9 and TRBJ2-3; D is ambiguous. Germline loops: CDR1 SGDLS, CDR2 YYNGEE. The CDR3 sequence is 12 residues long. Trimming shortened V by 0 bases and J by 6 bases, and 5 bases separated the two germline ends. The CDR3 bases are TGTGCCAGCAGCGTAGATCTCGATACGCAGTATTTT. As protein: CASSVDLDTQYF. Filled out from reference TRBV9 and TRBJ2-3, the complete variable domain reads DSGVTQTPKHLITATGQRVTLRCSPRSGDLSVYWYQQSLDQGLQFLIQYYNGEERAKGNILERFSAQQFPDLHSELNLSSLELGDSALYFCASSVDLDTQYFGPGTRLTVL.

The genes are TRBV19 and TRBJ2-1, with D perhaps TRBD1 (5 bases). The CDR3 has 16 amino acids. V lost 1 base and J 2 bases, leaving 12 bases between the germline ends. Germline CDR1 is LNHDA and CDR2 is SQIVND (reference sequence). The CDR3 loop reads CASSIAGRATYNEQFF. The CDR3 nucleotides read TGTGCCAGTAGTATAGCGGGCAGGGCTACCTACAATGAGCAGTTCTTC.

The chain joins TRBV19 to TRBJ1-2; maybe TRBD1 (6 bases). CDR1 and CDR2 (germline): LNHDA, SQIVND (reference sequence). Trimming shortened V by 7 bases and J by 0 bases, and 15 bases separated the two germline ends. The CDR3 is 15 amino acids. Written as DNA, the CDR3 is TGTGCCAGTACCCGACAGGAGGTAGCTAACTATGGCTACACCTTC. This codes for CASTRQEVANYGYTF.

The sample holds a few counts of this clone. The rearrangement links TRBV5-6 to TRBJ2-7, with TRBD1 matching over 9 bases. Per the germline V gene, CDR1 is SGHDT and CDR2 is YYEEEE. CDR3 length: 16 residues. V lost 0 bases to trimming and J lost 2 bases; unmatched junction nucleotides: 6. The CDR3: CASSLVRDRETYEQYV. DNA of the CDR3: TGTGCCAGCAGCTTGGTCCGGGACAGGGAGACCTACGAGCAGTACGTC.